The 25 T cell receptor beta chains below were found in one sample sequenced in a study of CD8 T cells in ankylosing spondylitis. TCRdb processed the 5' RACE reads anew with MiXCR; each CDR3 protein has one entry. The sample lists approximately 200,000 distinct CDR3 sequences, about 13% occurring once. The sequenced material came from blood, either unsorted or a sorted T cell fraction (not recorded which). The receptors come from a male donor with ankylosing spondylitis or in good health (not recorded which).

This clonotype was observed a handful of times. The rearrangement links TRBV20-1 to TRBJ2-1; no reliable D call. The germline V gene has CDR1 DFQATT and CDR2 SNEGSKA (reference sequence). The CDR3 contains 10 residues. Trimming stripped 5 bases from V and 6 bases from J, with 5 bases between. The chain's CDR3 is CSALINEQFF. The DNA for the CDR3 is TGCAGTGCTCTTATCAATGAGCAGTTCTTC.

The chain is built from TRBV27 and TRBJ1-1, with D unresolved. Germline values: CDR1 MNHEY, CDR2 SMNVEV (reference sequence). The germline V and J ends were trimmed by 5 bases and 3 bases, with 13 bases remaining between them. The CDR3 is made up of 14 amino acids. The CDR3 sequence is CASSMTPLYTEAFF. The CDR3 DNA follows: TGTGCCAGCAGTATGACACCCCTTTACACTGAAGCTTTCTTT.

This chain connects TRBV10-3 to TRBJ2-7; D is unclear. Trimming removed 6 bases from V and 3 bases from J, with 12 bases in between. Germline loops: CDR1 ENHRY, CDR2 SYGVKD. The CDR3 sequence is 13 residues long. The CDR3 sequence: CAIREVSYYEQYF. CDR3 sequence (DNA): TGTGCCATCAGAGAGGTCTCCTACTACGAGCAGTACTTC.

The chain employs TRBV12-3 or TRBV12-4 and TRBJ2-1; the D is unclear. Trimming took off 5 bases at V and 0 bases at J, with 14 bases between the two ends. The CDR3 spans 16 residues. CDR3 sequence reads: CASSPLQRSSYNEQFF. CDR3 DNA: TGTGCCAGCAGTCCCCTCCAGCGAAGCTCCTACAATGAGCAGTTCTTC.

The chain links TRBV4-1 to TRBJ2-7; a weak D match, TRBD2 (5 bases). Germline assignment: CDR1 MGHRA and CDR2 YSYEKL. V was pared by 3 bases and J by 7 bases, with 13 bases between. This CDR3 spans 13 amino acids. CDR3 amino acids: CASSHGNGVEQYF. The CDR3 nucleotides read TGCGCCAGCAGCCACGGAAACGGGGTTGAGCAGTACTTC.

This clonotype was seen ten or more times. V usage is TRBV20-1 and J usage is TRBJ1-1; TRBD1 might be the D (5 bases). Deletions cut 3 bases from V and 2 bases from J, with 16 bases between. This CDR3 has 15 residues. Looked up from germline, CDR1 is DFQATT and CDR2 is SNEGSKA (reference sequence). The DNA for the CDR3 is TGCAGTGCTAGTTGGGGGTACGGGCTTAACACTGAAGCTTTCTTT. Protein product: CSASWGYGLNTEAFF.

This clonotype has just a few counts. The chain uses TRBV27 and TRBJ1-2; a possible D gene is TRBD1 (5 bases). With 3 bases removed from V and 1 base from J, the gap between germline ends came to 9 bases. CDR1 is MNHEY, CDR2 SMNVEV, per germline (reference sequence). The CDR3 totals 14 residues. The DNA for the CDR3 is TGTGCCAGCAGTTTGCGGGGCTTTAACTATGGCTACACCTTC. It yields the protein CASSLRGFNYGYTF.

This clonotype was observed a few times. The chain joins TRBV5-1 to TRBJ2-1, with D perhaps matching TRBD1 (5 bases). The V gene lost 3 bases and the J gene lost 1 base, with 11 bases spanning the gap. Germline CDR1 is SGHRS and CDR2 is YFSETQ. The CDR3 is 15 residues long. The CDR3 DNA reads TGCGCCAGCAGCTGGAGTCCAGGGTCCTACAATGAGCAGTTCTTC. It specifies CASSWSPGSYNEQFF.

The gene calls are TRBV12-3 or TRBV12-4 and TRBJ2-7, with D uncertain. The CDR3 has 13 residues. V was pared by 7 bases and J by 5 bases, with 15 bases between. The CDR3 DNA reads TGTGCCAGCACCCTAGGGCTCAGCCACGAGCAGTACTTC. This encodes CASTLGLSHEQYF.

This chain uses TRBV6-1 with TRBJ2-1; 7 nucleotides match TRBD1. The germline V gene encodes CDR1 MNHNS and CDR2 SASEGT. CDR3 length equals 17 residues. J lost 4 bases, V lost 7 bases, and 16 bases had no gene match. As DNA, the CDR3 is TGTGCCAGCACCGACGTGGAACAGGGGCTCGATTACAATGAGCAGTTCTTC. Protein product: CASTDVEQGLDYNEQFF.

Ten or more counts support this clonotype. The chain employs TRBV5-1 and TRBJ2-1; 10 bases match TRBD2. This CDR3 has 16 amino acids. Trimming took 4 bases from V and 3 from J; bases not matched to a gene: 7. Germline V CDR1 and CDR2: SGHRS, YFSETQ. CDR3 residues: CASSLGLAEYYNEQFF. CDR3 nucleotides: TGCGCCAGCAGCCTAGGACTAGCGGAATACTACAATGAGCAGTTCTTC.

V is TRBV29-1 and J is TRBJ2-7, with 7 bases matching TRBD2. J lost 3 bases, V lost 6 bases, and 2 bases had no gene match. CDR1 and CDR2 from the germline V gene are SQVTM and ANQGSEA. The CDR3 totals 11 residues. The DNA of the CDR3 is TGCAGCGTCAGGGACTACTACGAGCAGTACTTC. It encodes CSVRDYYEQYF.

J is TRBJ2-7 and V is TRBV15; D may match TRBD1 or TRBD2 (5 bases each). Germline lookup yields CDR1 LNHNV and CDR2 YYDKDF (reference sequence). Trimming removed 1 base at V and 6 bases at J, with 13 bases between. This CDR3 region has 14 residues. The CDR3 DNA reads as TGTGCCACCAGCAGAGGTCGTGGGGCGGGCGAGCAGTACTTC. Translating it yields CATSRGRGAGEQYF.

The CDR3 DNA follows: TGTGCCAGCAGTTTAACTAGCGGGAACAATGAGCAGTTCTTC. This encodes CASSLTSGNNEQFF. V usage is TRBV27 and J usage is TRBJ2-1; TRBD2 agrees at 10 bases. V was clipped by 2 bases and J by 5 bases; unmatched bases: 0. Looked up from germline, CDR1 is MNHEY and CDR2 is SMNVEV (reference sequence). The CDR3 totals 14 residues.

This clonotype was seen a handful of times. This chain connects TRBV14 to TRBJ2-1; 9 bases align to TRBD2. V was pared by 4 bases and J by 10 bases, with 8 bases of the junction left unmatched. The germline CDR1 and CDR2 sequences are SGHDN and FVKESK. This CDR3 contains 14 residues. The CDR3 is CASSPGLAGWEQFF. The CDR3 DNA reads TGTGCCAGCAGCCCGGGACTAGCAGGATGGGAGCAGTTCTTC.

This sequence joins TRBV5-1 and TRBJ1-2; 8 positions agree with TRBD1. Germline CDR1 reads SGHRS; CDR2 reads YFSETQ. Losses at the gene ends were 4 bases for V and 4 bases for J; bases not matched to a gene: 15. The CDR3 is made up of 17 amino acids. CDR3 bases: TGCGCCAGCAGCCATATGAACAGGGGGAGCCAAGGCTATGGCTACACCTTC. It encodes CASSHMNRGSQGYGYTF.

The rearrangement uses TRBV11-2 and TRBJ2-5; TRBD2 aligns across 12 bases. Germline V CDR1 and CDR2: SGHAT, FQNNGV. The CDR3 has 20 residues. J was trimmed by 1 base and V by 3 bases; bases with no gene match: 15. The CDR3 coding sequence is TGTGCCAGCAGCTTCTTATCCCCTTCCCTAGCGGGGGGGTCCCAAGAGACCCAGTACTTC. It translates to CASSFLSPSLAGGSQETQYF.

V gene TRBV15 combines with J gene TRBJ2-1, with TRBD2 identical over 7 bases. V trimming: 9 bases; J trimming: 4 bases; junction bases outside the gene matches: 12. Looked up from germline, CDR1 is LNHNV and CDR2 is YYDKDF (reference sequence). This CDR3 has 15 residues. The CDR3 coding sequence is TGTGCCACTGGGGTTGGATTAGCGGGTTACAATGAGCAGTTCTTC. It yields the protein CATGVGLAGYNEQFF.

The chain employs TRBV12-3 or TRBV12-4 and TRBJ1-1; D is ambiguous. The CDR3 is 16 residues long. The ends were cut back, 7 bases at V and 4 bases at J, with 22 bases in the middle. CDR3: CASTFPSAALSTEAFF. CDR3 DNA: TGTGCCAGCACTTTTCCGTCGGCAGCCCTAAGCACTGAAGCTTTCTTT.

This clonotype appeared a few times. V and J are TRBV4-1 and TRBJ2-6; D unclear. CDR1 is MGHRA and CDR2 is YSYEKL in the germline V gene. V shed 2 bases and J shed 2 bases, with 13 bases lying between them. This CDR3 is 17 amino acids long. CDR3 sequence reads: CASSQYLVGTGANVLTF. CDR3 in DNA: TGCGCCAGCAGCCAATATTTGGTCGGAACTGGGGCCAACGTCCTGACTTTC.

This clonotype has a handful of counts. The V gene is TRBV27, the J gene TRBJ2-1; 9 bases map to TRBD1. CDR1 is MNHEY, CDR2 SMNVEV, per germline (reference sequence). V lost 7 bases and J lost 2; bases outside the gene matches: 6. The CDR3 contains 15 residues. The CDR3, as DNA: TGTGCCAGCACCATGGGACAGGGAGCCTACAATGAGCAGTTCTTC. Its protein is CASTMGQGAYNEQFF.

Only a few counts were recorded for this clonotype. The gene calls are TRBV27 and TRBJ1-2, with TRBD1 as a possible D gene (5 bases). Germline V gives CDR1 MNHEY, CDR2 SMNVEV (reference sequence). Trimming removed 6 bases at V and 4 bases at J, with 15 bases between. CDR3 length equals 14 residues. DNA for the CDR3: TGTGCCAGCAGCCCGACAGAGAAGTTCTATGGCTACACCTTC. Amino acid sequence: CASSPTEKFYGYTF.

The rearrangement links TRBV27 to TRBJ2-3; TRBD2 is a possible D gene (6 bases). The germline CDR1 and CDR2 sequences are MNHEY and SMNVEV (reference sequence). This CDR3 comprises 14 residues. Trimming stripped 4 bases from V and 4 bases from J, with 12 bases between. The CDR3 reads CASSSSLAADTQYF. The CDR3 DNA follows: TGTGCCAGCAGTTCCTCACTAGCTGCAGATACGCAGTATTTT.

V is TRBV7-9 and J is TRBJ1-1, with D possibly being TRBD1 (5 bases). This CDR3 is built from 14 residues. Germline V gene sequence: CDR1 SEHNR, CDR2 FQNEAQ (reference sequence). Trimming took off 5 bases at V and 1 base at J, with 11 bases between the two ends. CDR3 loop: CASSPRESNTEAFF. As DNA, the CDR3 is TGTGCCAGCAGCCCCAGGGAGTCGAACACTGAAGCTTTCTTT. The entire variable domain, with the rest obtained from reference TRBV7-9 and TRBJ1-1, is as follows: DTGVSQNPRHKITKRGQNVTFRCDPISEHNRLYWYRQTLGQGPEFLTYFQNEAQLEKSRLLSDRFSAERPKGSFSTLEIQRTEQGDSAMYLCASSPRESNTEAFFGQGTRLTVV.

This clonotype was detected only a few times. The CDR3 coding sequence is TGTGCCAGCAGTTCCTCTCAAGGACTAAAGTCCTACAATGAGCAGTTCTTC. Its translation is CASSSSQGLKSYNEQFF. The chain couples TRBV12-3 or TRBV12-4 to TRBJ2-1, with a weak D call TRBD2 (6 bases). The CDR3 is 17 amino acids. The ends were cut back, 4 bases at V and 1 base at J, with 17 bases in the middle.